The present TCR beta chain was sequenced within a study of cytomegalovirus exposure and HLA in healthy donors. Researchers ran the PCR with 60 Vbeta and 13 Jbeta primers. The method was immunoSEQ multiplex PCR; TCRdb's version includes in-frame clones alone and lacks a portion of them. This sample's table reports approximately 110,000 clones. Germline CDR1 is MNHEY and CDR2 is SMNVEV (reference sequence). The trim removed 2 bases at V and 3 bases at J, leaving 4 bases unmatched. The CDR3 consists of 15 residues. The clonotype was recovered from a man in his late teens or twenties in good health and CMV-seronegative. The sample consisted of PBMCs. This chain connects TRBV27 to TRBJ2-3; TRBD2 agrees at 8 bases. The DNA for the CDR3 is TGTGCCAGCAGTTTAGGGGGGACTAGGACAGATACGCAGTATTTT. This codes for CASSLGGTRTDTQYF.